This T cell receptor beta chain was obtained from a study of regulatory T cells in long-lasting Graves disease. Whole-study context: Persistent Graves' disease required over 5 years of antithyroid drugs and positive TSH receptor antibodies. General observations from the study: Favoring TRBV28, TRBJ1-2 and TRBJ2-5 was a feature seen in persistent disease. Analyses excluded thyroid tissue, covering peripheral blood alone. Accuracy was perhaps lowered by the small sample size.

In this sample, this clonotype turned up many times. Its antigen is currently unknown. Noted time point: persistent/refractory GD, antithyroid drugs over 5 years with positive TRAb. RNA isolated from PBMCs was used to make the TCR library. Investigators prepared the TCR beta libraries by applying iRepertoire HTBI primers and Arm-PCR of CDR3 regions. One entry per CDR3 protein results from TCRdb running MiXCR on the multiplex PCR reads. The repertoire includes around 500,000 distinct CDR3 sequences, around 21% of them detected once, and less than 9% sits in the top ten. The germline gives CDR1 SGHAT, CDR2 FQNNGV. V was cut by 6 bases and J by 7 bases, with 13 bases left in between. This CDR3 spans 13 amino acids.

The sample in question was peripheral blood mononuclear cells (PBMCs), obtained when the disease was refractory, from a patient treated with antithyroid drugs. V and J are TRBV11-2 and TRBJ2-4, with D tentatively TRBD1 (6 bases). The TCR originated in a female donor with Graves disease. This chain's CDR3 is CASRPQGRNIQYF. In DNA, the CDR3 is TGTGCCAGCAGGCCACAGGGAAGGAACATTCAGTACTTC.